This record covers a single T cell receptor beta chain. Its antigen is as yet unknown. Clones were sequenced by immunoSEQ multiplex PCR, and TCRdb holds only the in-frame ones, with some missing. Seen here are roughly 25,000 clones, 85% observed once, and the top ten hold around 50%. The data belong to a study of OX40 agonist ivuxolimab in advanced cancers. Study outcomes and limitations: Doses of 0.1 to 3.0 mg/kg were accompanied by clonal expansion of CD4+ and CD8+ blood T cells by week 6.

The cohort excluded patients with autoimmune disease history or systemic immunosuppression. Blood got drawn at baseline, again on cycle 4 day 1, and then on cycle 7 day 1. The sequences come from CD4+ or CD8+ T cells sorted from blood, collected in a trial of the OX40 agonist ivuxolimab. The receptor's source is an adult with an advanced solid tumor such as melanoma, head and neck, liver or kidney cancer.

For the CDR3, the DNA is TGTGCCAGCAGTTTTATATCGGCAGGGGAGAACTCTGGGGCCAACGTCCTGACTTTC. This codes for CASSFISAGENSGANVLTF. The chain joins TRBV27 to TRBJ2-6, with a weak D call TRBD1 (6 bases). Germline CDR1 reads MNHEY; CDR2 reads SMNVEV (reference sequence). Trimming shortened V by 3 bases and J by 0 bases, and 18 bases separated the two germline ends. The CDR3 loop spans 19 amino acids.